The rows below give T cell receptor beta chains drawn from one sample of a study of PD-1 blockade in classical Hodgkin lymphoma. Repertoires were generated with immunoSEQ multiplex PCR, while TCRdb's copy carries only in-frame clones and drops some. The sample has tens of thousands of clones; more than 65% are singletons. The input for sequencing was peripheral blood mononuclear cells (PBMCs), taken before the fourth cycle of nivolumab. The receptors were sampled from a human donor with classical Hodgkin lymphoma. Each CDR3 is given with its conserved first and last residue. Each record gives: D gene, CDR3 length, clone size, V gene, J gene, CDR3 DNA, CDR3 protein. D genes are given only for firm matches. The listing skips clone size in some rows; elsewhere it reads once, few, many or a size class.

>NA|14|NA|TRBV12-5|TRBJ2-1
TGTGCTAGTGGTTACTCTAGCGATTCCCAGGAGCAGTTCTTC
CASGYSSDSQEQFF
>NA|12|NA|TRBV7-9|TRBJ2-3
TGTGCCAGCAGCGCCCCCCGGGATACGCAGTATTTT
CASSAPRDTQYF
>NA|14|NA|TRBV10-3|TRBJ2-7
TGTGCCATCAGTGAGCCAAAGTACCAAGGCGAGCAGTACTTC
CAISEPKYQGEQYF
>TRBD2|17|NA|TRBV27|TRBJ2-1
TGTGCCAGCACCATCGGACCGGGACTAGCGGGTTACAATGAGCAGTTCTTC
CASTIGPGLAGYNEQFF
>NA|15|NA|TRBV19|TRBJ1-1
TGTGCCAGTAGTATTGGAAGGGGGGAGAACACTGAAGCTTTCTTT
CASSIGRGENTEAFF
>NA|17|NA|TRBV19|TRBJ1-5
TGTGCCAGTAGTATGTCCAGGGCGGTATCTAGCAATCAGCCCCAGCATTTT
CASSMSRAVSSNQPQHF
>NA|15|NA|TRBV6-1|TRBJ2-3
TGTGCCAGCAGTGAAATGTACAGGCAAGGAGATACGCAGTATTTT
CASSEMYRQGDTQYF
>TRBD2|14|NA|TRBV2|TRBJ2-5
TGTGCCAGCAGTGAGCGGGGGGGCTGGGAGACCCAGTACTTC
CASSERGGWETQYF
>NA|12|NA|TRBV5-6|TRBJ2-7
TGTGCCAGCAGCCAGGGATCCTACGAGCAGTACTTC
CASSQGSYEQYF
>NA|14|NA|TRBV6-5|TRBJ2-3
TGTGCCAGCAGGCAGCTCGGAGGCACAGATACGCAGTATTTT
CASRQLGGTDTQYF
>NA|14|NA|TRBV2|TRBJ1-6
TGTGCCAGCAGTGAATTGGGAGGAAGGTCACCCCTCCACTTT
CASSELGGRSPLHF
>NA|14|NA|TRBV6-5|TRBJ1-4
TGTGCCAGCAGTCAGACAGCCGATAATGAAAAACTGTTTTTT
CASSQTADNEKLFF
>NA|14|NA|TRBV5-4|TRBJ1-1
TGTGCCAGCAGCTTAGAGGGGGGGAACACTGAAGCTTTCTTT
CASSLEGGNTEAFF
>TRBD1|14|NA|TRBV7-7|TRBJ2-5
TGTGCCAGCAGCCGAACAGGGGGAAGCGAGACCCAGTACTTC
CASSRTGGSETQYF
>NA|13|NA|TRBV19|TRBJ1-6
TGTGCCAGTAGTATCCGAGGGCTGGCACCCCTCCACTTT
CASSIRGLAPLHF
>NA|14|many|TRBV27|TRBJ2-7
TGTGCCAGCAGTCCGACCTGGGGGGTCCACGAGCAGTACTTC
CASSPTWGVHEQYF
>TRBD1|15|NA|TRBV6-5|TRBJ1-5
TGTGCCAGCAGTTGGACAGGGGCCCTCGATCAGCCCCAGCATTTT
CASSWTGALDQPQHF
>TRBD1|16|NA|TRBV18|TRBJ1-1
TGTGCCAGCTCACCGATCCCGACAGGGGGCGACACTGAAGCTTTCTTT
CASSPIPTGGDTEAFF
>NA|18|NA|TRBV7-9|TRBJ2-3
TGTGCCAGCAGCTTAGGTGTGGGGGCTACCTTTAGCACAGATACGCAGTATTTT
CASSLGVGATFSTDTQYF
>TRBD2|19|NA|TRBV5-1|TRBJ2-1
TGCGCCAGCAGCTTGGACGCTTGGCCGGCTAGCGGGGGTGAGGATGAGCAGTTCTTC
CASSLDAWPASGGEDEQFF
>NA|15|NA|TRBV6-5|TRBJ2-1
TGTGCCAGCAGTCTAGCGGGACAGGTGATAAATGAGCAGTTCTTC
CASSLAGQVINEQFF
>NA|15|NA|TRBV28|TRBJ1-5
TGTGCCAGCAGTGTAGTAGGGGATACCAATCAGCCCCAGCATTTT
CASSVVGDTNQPQHF
>TRBD2|14|NA|TRBV10-2|TRBJ2-1
TGCGCCAGCAGTGAGTCGGGCGGGGGGCTTGAGCAGTTCTTC
CASSESGGGLEQFF
>TRBD2|15|NA|TRBV5-1|TRBJ2-2
TGCGCCAGCAGCGGAACGGGGGGGCTGACCGGGGAGCTGTTTTTT
CASSGTGGLTGELFF
>NA|12|NA|TRBV30|TRBJ2-5
TGTGCCTGGAGTGTCCGGCCCGGGGCCCAGTACTTC
CAWSVRPGAQYF
>TRBD2|15|NA|TRBV5-5|TRBJ2-1
TGTGCCAGCAGCCAGACTAGCACGTCGTACAATGAGCAGTTCTTC
CASSQTSTSYNEQFF
>TRBD1|15|NA|TRBV5-4|TRBJ2-3
TGTGCCAGCAGCCAAAACAGGGGGCTGGGAGATACGCAGTATTTT
CASSQNRGLGDTQYF
>NA|18|NA|TRBV14|TRBJ2-1
TGTGCCAGCAGCAAATGGGATTACACCCAGAGGGACTACAATGAGCAGTTCTTC
CASSKWDYTQRDYNEQFF
>NA|14|NA|TRBV5-4|TRBJ2-5
TGTGCCAGCAGAGACTCAATAACGGAGGAGACCCAGTACTTC
CASRDSITEETQYF
>TRBD1|15|once|TRBV6-1|TRBJ2-1
TGTGCCAGCAGTGAGGTAGGGGGCGCCCACAATGAGCAGTTCTTC
CASSEVGGAHNEQFF
>NA|15|NA|TRBV27|TRBJ2-7
TGTGCCAGCAGTTTATATCCAGGGACCTCCTACGAGCAGTACTTC
CASSLYPGTSYEQYF
>NA|17|NA|TRBV5-5|TRBJ2-3
TGTGCCAGCAGCTTGGGGGGTGACCTATTTAGCACAGATACGCAGTATTTT
CASSLGGDLFSTDTQYF
>NA|16|NA|TRBV11-2|TRBJ1-2
TGTGCCAGCAGCTTAGATTCTGGGGGGTTTAACTATGGCTACACCTTC
CASSLDSGGFNYGYTF
>NA|11|NA|TRBV10-3|TRBJ1-2
TGTGCCGTAGGGGTGCCGGGAGGCTACACCTTC
CAVGVPGGYTF
>NA|12|NA|TRBV5-1|TRBJ2-7
TGCGCCAGCAGCACCGGGAACCACGAGCAGTACTTC
CASSTGNHEQYF
>NA|18|NA|TRBV19|TRBJ1-2
TGTGCCAGTAGTCCGCTTCGTCCAGGGTCCCTAACTAACTATGGCTACACCTTC
CASSPLRPGSLTNYGYTF
>NA|16|once|TRBV5-1|TRBJ1-6
TGCGCCAGCAGCCGGCGGCCGGGCCGGGATCGATCACCCCTCCACTTT
CASSRRPGRDRSPLHF
>NA|15|NA|TRBV7-7|TRBJ2-5
TGTGCTAGCAGCTTAGGCGGGACGGACCAAGAGACCCAGTACTTC
CASSLGGTDQETQYF
>TRBD1|16|once|TRBV19|TRBJ1-5
TGTGCCAGTAGTCCATGGACAGGGAATAGCAATCAGCCCCAGCATTTT
CASSPWTGNSNQPQHF
>NA|15|NA|TRBV7-2|TRBJ1-2
TGTGCCAGCAGCTTAGATCACAGCTTACACTATGGCTACACCTTC
CASSLDHSLHYGYTF
>NA|16|NA|TRBV6-5|TRBJ2-6
TGTGCCAGCAGTTACATTAGGACCTCTGGGGCCAACGTCCTGACTTTC
CASSYIRTSGANVLTF
>NA|15|NA|TRBV6-6|TRBJ2-3
TGTGCCAGCAGTCAAGGGAATGGGGCGAGAGATACGCAGTATTTT
CASSQGNGARDTQYF
>TRBD2|16|NA|TRBV5-1|TRBJ2-3
TGCGCCAGCAGCTTGGGACTAGCGGGAGTCTCAGATACGCAGTATTTT
CASSLGLAGVSDTQYF
>TRBD1|15|NA|TRBV6-6|TRBJ2-7
TGTGCCAGCAGCCCAACAGGGGACCTCTCCTACGAGCAGTACTTC
CASSPTGDLSYEQYF
>TRBD1|16|NA|TRBV9|TRBJ2-1
TGTGCCAGCAGCGTAGGGTACAGGGGGGTCAGCGATGAGCAGTTCTTC
CASSVGYRGVSDEQFF
>NA|16|NA|TRBV29-1|TRBJ1-1
TGCAGCGTTGGACGAAGCGGCGAGGGCGCGAACACTGAAGCTTTCTTT
CSVGRSGEGANTEAFF
>TRBD1|16|NA|TRBV6-5|TRBJ1-2
TGTGCCAGCAGTTCTAACAGGGGCTTAGCTAACTATGGCTACACCTTC
CASSSNRGLANYGYTF
>NA|14|NA|TRBV11-2|TRBJ2-4
TGTGCCAGCAGCTTAGATGGGGGGACTAACATTCAGTACTTC
CASSLDGGTNIQYF
>NA|16|NA|TRBV28|TRBJ2-7
TGTGCCAGCAGTTACCTCGGCGGGATGGGATCCTACGAGCAGTACTTC
CASSYLGGMGSYEQYF